The 26 T cell receptor beta chains presented below share a single source sample, sequenced in a study of cytomegalovirus exposure and HLA in healthy donors. The PCR made use of 60 Vbeta and 13 Jbeta primers. Profiling relied on immunoSEQ multiplex PCR, and the TCRdb table lists in-frame clones only, not all of them. The sample shows over 200,000 clones, approximately 80% of them seen only once. Sequenced input: PBMCs. These receptors came from a woman aged 40 to 50 in good health and CMV-seronegative.

The V call is TRBV30, the J call TRBJ1-1, with D perhaps matching TRBD1 (6 bases). The germline V gene has CDR1 GTSNPN and CDR2 SVGIG (reference sequence). The V gene lost 3 bases and the J gene lost 4 bases, with 18 bases spanning the gap. The CDR3 is 15 amino acids. The CDR3 region is CAWSPDRGFSTEAFF. CDR3 in DNA: TGTGCCTGGAGCCCGGACAGAGGGTTTAGCACTGAAGCTTTCTTT.

The rearrangement joins TRBV11-3 to TRBJ1-1; perhaps TRBD1 as D (5 bases). The germline V gene has CDR1 SGHNT and CDR2 YENEEA. Trimming cost V 3 bases and J 5 bases, with 7 bases left between them. CDR3 length: 12 amino acids. This CDR3 is CASSFRGTEAFF. DNA for the CDR3: TGTGCCAGCAGCTTTCGGGGGACTGAAGCTTTCTTT.

This chain joins TRBV5-1 and TRBJ2-7; D remains unclear. Germline assignment: CDR1 SGHRS and CDR2 YFSETQ. Deletions cut 4 bases from V and 3 bases from J, with 11 bases between. The CDR3 has 13 residues. The CDR3 spells CASSRAANYEQYF. Written as DNA, the CDR3 is TGCGCCAGCAGCCGCGCCGCGAACTACGAGCAGTACTTC.

This chain links TRBV28 with TRBJ1-1; 7 bases are shared with TRBD1. The V and J ends lost 6 bases and 2 bases, in that order; junction bases with no gene match: 9. The length of the CDR3 is 15 residues. Looked up from germline, CDR1 is MDHEN and CDR2 is SYDVKM. This CDR3 reads CASRPTGPPNTEAFF. The CDR3 bases are TGTGCCAGCAGACCGACAGGGCCCCCTAACACTGAAGCTTTCTTT.

This chain joins TRBV7-2 and TRBJ2-7; possibly TRBD1 for D (6 bases). This CDR3 is built from 12 residues. CDR1 and CDR2 from the germline V gene are SGHTA and FQGNSA. V lost 2 bases, J lost 5 bases, and 7 bases lay in between. This CDR3 reads CASSLTGNEQYF. CDR3 sequence (DNA): TGTGCCAGCAGCTTAACAGGGAACGAGCAGTACTTC. Supplemented by reference TRBV7-2 and TRBJ2-7, the full variable domain reads GAGVSQSPSNKVTEKGKDVELRCDPISGHTALYWYRQSLGQGLEFLIYFQGNSAPDKSGLPSDRFSAERTGGSVSTLTIQRTQQEDSAVYLCASSLTGNEQYFGPGTRLTVT.

With regard to this clone: The same CDR3 arises from other DNA sequences in this sample as well. The V gene is TRBV6-1, the J gene TRBJ2-7; TRBD1 matches at 8 bases. Germline loops: CDR1 MNHNS, CDR2 SASEGT. The trim removed 4 bases at V and 4 bases at J, leaving 9 bases unmatched. The CDR3 is made up of 15 amino acids. CDR3 nucleotide sequence: TGTGCCAGCAGTGCCGGGACAGGAGTGCTGTACGAGCAGTACTTC. This sequence encodes CASSAGTGVLYEQYF.

The chain couples TRBV7-9 to TRBJ2-3; 7 positions match TRBD2. Germline assignment: CDR1 SEHNR and CDR2 FQNEAQ (reference sequence). After removal of 5 bases from V and 6 bases from J, the junction contained 11 bases not matched to a gene. This CDR3 has 15 amino acids. The CDR3 spells CASSPTWSSGDTQYF. Here the CDR3 DNA reads TGTGCCAGCAGCCCGACGTGGAGTAGCGGGGATACGCAGTATTTT.

The chain is built from TRBV28 and TRBJ1-2; D not certain. Germline V gene data show CDR1 as MDHEN and CDR2 as SYDVKM. V shed 3 bases and J shed 6 bases, with 8 bases lying between them. The CDR3 has 12 amino acids. As DNA, the CDR3 is TGTGCCAGCAGTTTCGGGGAGGATGGCTACACCTTC. Its protein is CASSFGEDGYTF.

The rearrangement links TRBV5-6 to TRBJ2-7; 8 bases are shared with TRBD1. Germline loops: CDR1 SGHDT, CDR2 YYEEEE. The CDR3 length is 15 residues. J gave up 2 bases and V 2 bases, and 6 bases lay outside the gene matches. This chain's CDR3 is CASSFDRGVTYEQYF. The CDR3 bases are TGTGCCAGCAGCTTTGACAGGGGAGTCACCTACGAGCAGTACTTC.

There are a few counts of this clone. The rearrangement joins TRBV28 to TRBJ1-1; 9 bases agree with TRBD1. This CDR3 is built from 17 residues. Germline V gives CDR1 MDHEN, CDR2 SYDVKM. Unmatched junction bases numbered 12, after V lost 6 bases and J lost 1 base. The CDR3 here is CASSRGGQGWGNTEAFF. As DNA, the CDR3 is TGTGCCAGCAGCCGAGGGGGACAGGGATGGGGGAACACTGAAGCTTTCTTT.

The chain carries TRBV2 and TRBJ1-1; D remains ambiguous. Per the germline V gene, CDR1 is SNHLY and CDR2 is FYNNEI. CDR3 length: 14 amino acids. The germline V and J ends were trimmed by 1 base and 4 bases, with 10 bases remaining between them. The CDR3 DNA is TGTGCCAGCAGTGAAGTGCATTGGAGCACTGAAGCTTTCTTT. Translation: CASSEVHWSTEAFF.

This clone appeared a few times. The J gene is TRBJ1-4, the V gene TRBV30; TRBD1 matches 7 bases. The CDR3 extends over 15 amino acids. Trimming removed 3 bases from V and 6 bases from J; junction bases left unmatched: 10. Germline CDR1 GTSNPN, CDR2 SVGIG (reference sequence). The CDR3 sequence: CAWSDIRDSDEKLFF. CDR3 bases: TGTGCCTGGAGCGACATTAGGGACAGCGATGAAAAACTGTTTTTT.

This chain links TRBV6-1 with TRBJ2-6; 8 nucleotides line up with TRBD2. CDR1 is MNHNS and CDR2 is SASEGT in the germline V gene. The CDR3 length is 15 residues. The V segment lost 8 bases and the J segment 2 bases; nucleotides outside the gene matches: 5. The CDR3 region is CASLSGGAGANVLTF. The CDR3 DNA reads as TGTGCCAGCCTTTCGGGAGGGGCTGGGGCCAACGTCCTGACTTTC.

This chain links TRBV6-4 with TRBJ1-2, with 7 bases aligning to TRBD1. V shed 0 bases and J 6 bases; nucleotides not matched to a gene: 4. Germline V gene sequence: CDR1 MRHNA, CDR2 SNTAGT. This CDR3 is built from 14 residues. As DNA, the CDR3 is TGTGCCAGCAGTGACTCGACAGGGCGGAATGGCTACACCTTC. Its translation is CASSDSTGRNGYTF.

CDR3 region: CASSYSSGQDRYGYTF. CDR3 bases: TGTGCCAGCAGCTATAGTTCGGGACAGGATAGATATGGCTACACCTTC. The chain has TRBV2 and TRBJ1-2; 8 nucleotides align to TRBD1. V was clipped by 6 bases and J by 5 bases; unmatched bases: 14. Germline V CDR1 and CDR2: SNHLY, FYNNEI. The CDR3 is 16 residues long.

The rearrangement joins TRBV10-3 to TRBJ2-1, with 16 bases identical to TRBD2. V trimming: 8 bases; J trimming: 13 bases; junction bases outside the gene matches: 11. CDR1 and CDR2 from the germline V gene are ENHRY and SYGVKD. CDR3 size: 15 residues. CDR3 loop: CAIAPDGTSGGAQFF. The CDR3 nucleotides are TGTGCCATCGCACCGGATGGGACTAGCGGGGGGGCCCAGTTCTTC.

The rearrangement links TRBV11-2 to TRBJ2-7; TRBD2 agrees at 11 bases. Germline values: CDR1 SGHAT, CDR2 FQNNGV. Losses at the gene ends were 5 bases for V and 7 bases for J; bases not matched to a gene: 7. This CDR3 has 14 amino acids. The CDR3 loop is CASSETSGVDEQYF. The CDR3 coding sequence is TGTGCCAGCAGCGAGACTAGCGGGGTGGATGAGCAGTACTTC.

J is TRBJ1-5 and V is TRBV11-2; TRBD1 agrees at 9 bases. Germline loops: CDR1 SGHAT, CDR2 FQNNGV. V shed 5 bases and J 6 bases; nucleotides not matched to a gene: 8. The CDR3 is made up of 15 amino acids. The CDR3 nucleotides are TGTGCCAGCAGCCCAACGGGACAGGGCACTCAGCCCCAGCATTTT. Amino acid sequence: CASSPTGQGTQPQHF.

V gene TRBV7-8 combines with J gene TRBJ2-1; TRBD2 agrees at 7 bases. Germline V gives CDR1 SGHVS, CDR2 FQNEAQ. The CDR3 is 14 amino acids. Trimming at V came to 1 base and at J to 10 bases, leaving 7 bases not matched to a gene. CDR3 sequence: CASSLDLAALEQFF. The CDR3 bases are TGTGCCAGCAGCTTAGACCTAGCGGCGCTCGAGCAGTTCTTC.

This sequence joins TRBV19 and TRBJ2-3; TRBD1 matches at 12 bases. Germline V gives CDR1 LNHDA, CDR2 SQIVND (reference sequence). V gave up 4 bases and J gave up 2 bases; unmatched junction bases: 4. The CDR3 consists of 16 residues. The CDR3 DNA reads as TGTGCCAGTAGTAACCCGGGACAGGGGGCCACAGATACGCAGTATTTT. As protein: CASSNPGQGATDTQYF.

The table lists this clone with a few counts. This chain connects TRBV18 to TRBJ1-1, with TRBD1 matching 7 bases. The CDR3 totals 14 residues. Germline V gives CDR1 KGHSH, CDR2 LQKENI. J gave up 4 bases and V 4 bases, and 6 bases lay outside the gene matches. The CDR3 sequence: CASSLRSGGTEAFF. The CDR3 DNA reads as TGTGCCAGCTCACTACGTTCAGGGGGCACTGAAGCTTTCTTT.

The chain employs TRBV5-6 and TRBJ2-7, with a weak D call TRBD2 (7 bases). The germline V and J ends were trimmed by 4 bases and 3 bases, with 17 bases remaining between them. This CDR3 contains 15 residues. Per germline, CDR1 SGHDT and CDR2 YYEEEE. The CDR3 here is CASSRGAVRLYEQYF. In DNA form, the CDR3 reads TGTGCCAGCAGCCGGGGGGCAGTCCGACTCTACGAGCAGTACTTC.

The V gene is TRBV28, the J gene TRBJ2-6; 12 bases fit TRBD2. In germline, CDR1 is MDHEN, CDR2 SYDVKM. CDR3 length: 18 amino acids. V lost 8 bases, J lost 2 bases, and 10 bases stayed unmatched. CDR3 nucleotides: TGTGCCAGCCTCCCGGGGCTAGCGGGGGGGGCTGGGGCCAACGTCCTGACTTTC. This translates into CASLPGLAGGAGANVLTF.

V usage is TRBV25-1 and J usage is TRBJ2-3, with 7 bases lining up with TRBD2. CDR3 length: 13 amino acids. Germline trimming cut 7 bases from V and 4 bases from J; bases unmatched to any gene: 5. Germline values: CDR1 MGHDK, CDR2 SYGVNS. The CDR3 bases are TGTGCCAGCACTGGACTAGGACCAGATACGCAGTATTTT. Encoded protein: CASTGLGPDTQYF.

The chain is built from TRBV5-4 and TRBJ1-2; unclear D gene. V was trimmed by 2 bases and J by 4 bases, leaving 9 bases between them. The germline gives CDR1 SGHNT, CDR2 YYREEE (reference sequence). The CDR3 runs 13 residues. The CDR3 region has the DNA TGTGCCAGCAGCTTATCAGGACTCTATGGCTACACCTTC. This gives the protein CASSLSGLYGYTF. Using reference TRBV5-4 and TRBJ1-2 for the parts outside the CDR3, the full variable domain is ETGVTQSPTHLIKTRGQQVTLRCSSQSGHNTVSWYQQALGQGPQFIFQYYREEENGRGNFPPRFSGLQFPNYSSELNVNALELDDSALYLCASSLSGLYGYTFGSGTRLTVV.

The genes are TRBV7-9 and TRBJ2-3; TRBD2 agrees at 13 bases. Trimming removed 5 bases from V and 3 bases from J; junction bases left unmatched: 8. Germline lookup yields CDR1 SEHNR and CDR2 FQNEAQ (reference sequence). The CDR3 length is 17 residues. This CDR3 reads CASSEILTSGGTDTQYF. In nucleotides, the CDR3 is TGTGCCAGCAGCGAAATACTGACTAGCGGGGGGACAGATACGCAGTATTTT. The variable domain in full, completed from reference TRBV7-9 and TRBJ2-3, reads DTGVSQNPRHKITKRGQNVTFRCDPISEHNRLYWYRQTLGQGPEFLTYFQNEAQLEKSRLLSDRFSAERPKGSFSTLEIQRTEQGDSAMYLCASSEILTSGGTDTQYFGPGTRLTVL.